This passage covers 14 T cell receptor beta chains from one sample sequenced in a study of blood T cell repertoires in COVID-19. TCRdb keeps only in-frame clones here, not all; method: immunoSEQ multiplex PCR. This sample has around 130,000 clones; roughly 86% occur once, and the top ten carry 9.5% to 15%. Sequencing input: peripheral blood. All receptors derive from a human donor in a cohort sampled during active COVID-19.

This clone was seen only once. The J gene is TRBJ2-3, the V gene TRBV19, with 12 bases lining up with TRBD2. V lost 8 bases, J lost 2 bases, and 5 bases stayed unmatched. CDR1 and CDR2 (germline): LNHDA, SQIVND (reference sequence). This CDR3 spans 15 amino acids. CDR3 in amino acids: CASGRLAGDTDTQYF. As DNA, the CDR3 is TGTGCCAGTGGCCGACTAGCGGGGGACACAGATACGCAGTATTTT.

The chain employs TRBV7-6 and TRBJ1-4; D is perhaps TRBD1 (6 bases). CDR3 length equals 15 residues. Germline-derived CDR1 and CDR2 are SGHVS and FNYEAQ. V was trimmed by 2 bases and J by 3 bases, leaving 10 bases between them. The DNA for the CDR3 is TGTGCCAGCAGCTTAACGCGACAGGCTAATGAAAAACTGTTTTTT. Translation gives CASSLTRQANEKLFF.

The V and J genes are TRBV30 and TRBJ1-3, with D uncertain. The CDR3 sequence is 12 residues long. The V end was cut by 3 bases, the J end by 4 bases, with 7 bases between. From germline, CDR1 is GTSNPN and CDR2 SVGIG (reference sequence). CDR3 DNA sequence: TGTGCCTGGAGGGCCCTCGGAAACACCATATATTTT. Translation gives CAWRALGNTIYF.

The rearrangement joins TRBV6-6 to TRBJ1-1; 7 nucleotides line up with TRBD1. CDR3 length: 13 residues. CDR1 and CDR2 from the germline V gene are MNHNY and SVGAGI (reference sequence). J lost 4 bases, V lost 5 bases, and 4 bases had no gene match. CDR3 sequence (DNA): TGTGCCAGCAGTAGAGACAGGGCCACTGAAGCTTTCTTT. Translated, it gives CASSRDRATEAFF.

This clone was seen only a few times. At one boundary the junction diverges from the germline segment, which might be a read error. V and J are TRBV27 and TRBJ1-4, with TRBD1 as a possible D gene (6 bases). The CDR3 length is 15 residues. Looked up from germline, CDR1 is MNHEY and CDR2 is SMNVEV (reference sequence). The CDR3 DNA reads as TGTGCCAGCAGCCCTTTCGGACAGACTAATGAGAAACTGTTTTTT. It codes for CASSPFGQTNEKLFF.

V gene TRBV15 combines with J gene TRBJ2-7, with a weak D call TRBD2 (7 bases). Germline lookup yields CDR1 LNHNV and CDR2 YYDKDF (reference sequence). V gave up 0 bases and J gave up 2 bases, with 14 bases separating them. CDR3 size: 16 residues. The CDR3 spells CATSRERGGSAYEQYF. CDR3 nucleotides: TGTGCCACCAGCAGAGAAAGGGGGGGATCGGCCTACGAGCAGTACTTC.

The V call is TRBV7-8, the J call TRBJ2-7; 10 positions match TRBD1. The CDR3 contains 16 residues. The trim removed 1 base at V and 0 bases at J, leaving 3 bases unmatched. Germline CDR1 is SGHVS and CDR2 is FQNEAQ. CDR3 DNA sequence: TGTGCCAGCAGCTTAGGGGACAGGGGCGCCTCCTACGAGCAGTACTTC. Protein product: CASSLGDRGASYEQYF.

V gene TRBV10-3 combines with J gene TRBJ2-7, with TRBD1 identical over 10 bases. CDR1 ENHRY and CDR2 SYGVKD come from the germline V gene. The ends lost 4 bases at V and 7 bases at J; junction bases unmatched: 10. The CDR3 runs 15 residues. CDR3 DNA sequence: TGTGCCATCAGTGGGCCCGGGACAGGGGTCAGTGAGCAGTACTTC. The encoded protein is CAISGPGTGVSEQYF.

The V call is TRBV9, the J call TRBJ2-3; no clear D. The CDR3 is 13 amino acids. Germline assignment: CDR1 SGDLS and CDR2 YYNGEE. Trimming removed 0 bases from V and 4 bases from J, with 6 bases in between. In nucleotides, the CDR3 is TGTGCCAGCAGCGTAGGCGGCGCAGATACGCAGTATTTT. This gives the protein CASSVGGADTQYF.

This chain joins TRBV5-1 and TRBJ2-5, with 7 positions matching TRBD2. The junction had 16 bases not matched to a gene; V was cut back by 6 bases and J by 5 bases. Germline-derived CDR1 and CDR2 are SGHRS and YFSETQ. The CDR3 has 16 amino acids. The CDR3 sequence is CASTKGSGAWGETQYF. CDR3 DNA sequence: TGCGCCAGCACCAAAGGGAGCGGGGCTTGGGGGGAGACCCAGTACTTC.

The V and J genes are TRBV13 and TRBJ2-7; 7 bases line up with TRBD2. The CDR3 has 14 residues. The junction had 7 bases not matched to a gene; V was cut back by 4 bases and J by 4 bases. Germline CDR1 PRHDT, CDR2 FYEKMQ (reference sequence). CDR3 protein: CASSWGGTGYEQYF. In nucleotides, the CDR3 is TGTGCCAGCAGCTGGGGAGGGACGGGGTACGAGCAGTACTTC.

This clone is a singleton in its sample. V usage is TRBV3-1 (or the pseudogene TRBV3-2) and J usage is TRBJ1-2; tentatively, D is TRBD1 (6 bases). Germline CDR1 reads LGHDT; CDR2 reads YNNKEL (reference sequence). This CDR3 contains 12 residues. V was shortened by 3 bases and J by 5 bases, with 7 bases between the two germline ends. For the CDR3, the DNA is TGTGCCAGCAGCCAGGACAGATATGGCTACACCTTC. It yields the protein CASSQDRYGYTF.

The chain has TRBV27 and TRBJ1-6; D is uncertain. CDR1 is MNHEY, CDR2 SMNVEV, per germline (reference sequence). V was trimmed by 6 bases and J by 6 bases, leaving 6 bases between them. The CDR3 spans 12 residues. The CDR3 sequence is CASRGVNSPLHF. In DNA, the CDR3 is TGTGCCAGCAGGGGCGTTAATTCACCCCTCCACTTT.

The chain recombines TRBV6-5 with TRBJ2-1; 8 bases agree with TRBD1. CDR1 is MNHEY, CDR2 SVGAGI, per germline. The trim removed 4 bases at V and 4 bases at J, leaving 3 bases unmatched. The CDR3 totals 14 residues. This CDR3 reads CASSSRQGYNEQFF. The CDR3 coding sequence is TGTGCCAGCAGTTCGAGACAGGGGTACAATGAGCAGTTCTTC.